These 30 T cell receptor beta chains were all obtained from the same sample, sequenced in a study of CD8 T cells in Susac syndrome. RNA was extracted with the RNeasy kit, and a quantity of about 0.45 to 1 ug was reverse transcribed using random hexamers. Using its own MiXCR run on the immunoSEQ multiplex PCR reads, TCRdb lists one record per CDR3 protein. The sample has under 200,000 distinct CDR3 sequences, 90% to 95% seen once. The sample was CD4+ T cells from PBMCs. All receptors come from a human donor in good health.

This chain links TRBV4-1 with TRBJ1-6, with TRBD1 matching 9 bases. The length of the CDR3 is 15 residues. V was clipped by 2 bases and J by 10 bases; unmatched bases: 6. Germline CDR1 is MGHRA and CDR2 is YSYEKL. The CDR3 sequence is CASSQIQGAGSPLHF. As DNA, the CDR3 is TGCGCCAGCAGCCAAATACAGGGGGCTGGATCACCCCTCCACTTT.

J is TRBJ2-7 and V is TRBV20-1; either TRBD1 or TRBD2 may fit D (6 bases each). The CDR3 has 15 amino acids. V was trimmed by 1 base and J by 5 bases, leaving 18 bases between them. Germline CDR1 DFQATT, CDR2 SNEGSKA (reference sequence). CDR3 DNA: TGCAGTGCTAGAGCCTTTCGGGGGCCTGGGGACGAGCAGTACTTC. It codes for CSARAFRGPGDEQYF.

V usage is TRBV20-1 and J usage is TRBJ2-1, with 14 bases fitting TRBD2. The length of the CDR3 is 15 residues. Per germline, CDR1 DFQATT and CDR2 SNEGSKA (reference sequence). Trimming removed 0 bases from V and 15 bases from J; junction bases left unmatched: 10. CDR3 in DNA: TGCAGTGCTAGAGAAGGAGGACTAGCGGGGGGATATCTGTTCTTC. Translating gives CSAREGGLAGGYLFF.

The gene calls are TRBV25-1 and TRBJ1-1; a weak D match, TRBD1 (6 bases). CDR3 size: 16 residues. Per germline, CDR1 MGHDK and CDR2 SYGVNS. V lost 1 base and J 5 bases, leaving 17 bases between the germline ends. The CDR3 spells CASSESPGGWDTEAFF. The CDR3 DNA follows: TGTGCCAGCAGTGAATCCCCGGGGGGCTGGGATACTGAAGCTTTCTTT.

The CDR3 nucleotides read TGCGCCAGCAGCTTGTTACTAGCGGGGACAGCAGATACGCAGTATTTT. Translating it yields CASSLLLAGTADTQYF. The chain carries TRBV5-1 and TRBJ2-3; 10 positions match TRBD2. The CDR3 covers 16 residues. J was trimmed by 4 bases and V by 1 base; bases with no gene match: 6. CDR1 is SGHRS and CDR2 is YFSETQ in the germline V gene.

The chain couples TRBV19 to TRBJ2-1; weak D call: TRBD1 (6 bases). This CDR3 is 13 amino acids long. V shed 4 bases and J shed 7 bases, with 11 bases lying between them. In germline, CDR1 is LNHDA, CDR2 SQIVND (reference sequence). The DNA for the CDR3 is TGTGCCAGTAGTACGGGACACAGGAATGAGCAGTTCTTC. The encoded protein is CASSTGHRNEQFF.

The rearrangement joins TRBV29-1 to TRBJ2-3; 8 bases are a match to TRBD2. There are 14 residues in the CDR3. CDR1 and CDR2 (germline): SQVTM, ANQGSEA. The junction had 4 bases not matched to a gene; V was cut back by 4 bases and J by 1 base. CDR3 residues: CSVVRGARTDTQYF. In nucleotides, the CDR3 is TGCAGCGTTGTGCGGGGGGCCCGCACAGATACGCAGTATTTT.

The V and J genes are TRBV9 and TRBJ2-1; 8 bases map to TRBD1. V was pared by 0 bases and J by 3 bases, with 2 bases of the junction left unmatched. The CDR3 has 15 residues. Germline V gene lookup returns CDR1 SGDLS and CDR2 YYNGEE. The CDR3 protein is CASSVGDRGYNEQFF. The CDR3, as DNA: TGTGCCAGCAGCGTAGGAGACAGGGGCTACAATGAGCAGTTCTTC.

The J gene is TRBJ1-4, the V gene TRBV6-2 or TRBV6-3; D may be TRBD1 (5 bases). Trimming cost V 5 bases and J 0 bases, with 19 bases left between them. Germline V CDR1 and CDR2: MNHEY, SVGEGT. The CDR3 sequence is 18 residues long. In DNA, the CDR3 is TGTGCCAGCAGTACGATGGGACGGATCACAGCAACTAATGAAAAACTGTTTTTT. Its protein product is CASSTMGRITATNEKLFF.

The chain joins TRBV30 to TRBJ1-4; 7 nucleotides agree with TRBD1. J gave up 8 bases and V 2 bases, and 11 bases lay outside the gene matches. Germline loops: CDR1 GTSNPN, CDR2 SVGIG (reference sequence). The CDR3 length is 15 residues. CDR3 region: CAWSSTGTVWEKLFF. The CDR3 region has the DNA TGTGCCTGGAGTTCAACCGGGACAGTTTGGGAAAAACTGTTTTTT. The variable domain in full, completed from reference TRBV30 and TRBJ1-4, reads SQTIHQWPATLVQPVGSPLSLECTVEGTSNPNLYWYRQAAGRGLQLLFYSVGIGQISSEVPQNLSASRPQDRQFILSSKKLLLSDSGFYLCAWSSTGTVWEKLFFGSGTQLSVL.

The chain joins TRBV7-9 to TRBJ2-2; 9 bases map to TRBD1. This CDR3 is built from 18 residues. V was clipped by 2 bases and J by 7 bases; unmatched bases: 14. The germline gives CDR1 SEHNR, CDR2 FQNEAQ (reference sequence). CDR3 residues: CASSLRAPTGTGNGELFF. The CDR3 region has the DNA TGTGCCAGCAGCTTAAGGGCCCCCACCGGGACAGGGAACGGGGAGCTGTTTTTT.

The V and J genes are TRBV7-9 and TRBJ1-1, with 9 positions matching TRBD1. Germline lookup yields CDR1 SEHNR and CDR2 FQNEAQ (reference sequence). CDR3 length equals 16 residues. Losses at the gene ends were 4 bases for V and 1 base for J; bases not matched to a gene: 7. CDR3 DNA: TGTGCCAGCAGCTACGGGACAGGGATGAGGAACACTGAAGCTTTCTTT. Translated: CASSYGTGMRNTEAFF.

For the CDR3, the DNA is TGCAGCGTTGATCGAGGACAGAACACTGAAGCTTTCTTT. It codes for CSVDRGQNTEAFF. This chain links TRBV29-1 with TRBJ1-1; weak D call: TRBD1 (5 bases). There are 13 residues in the CDR3. Trimming shortened V by 3 bases and J by 1 base, and 9 bases separated the two germline ends. The germline CDR1 and CDR2 sequences are SQVTM and ANQGSEA.

The chain uses TRBV7-2 and TRBJ2-7, with D perhaps given as TRBD1 or TRBD2 (6 bases each). The CDR3 runs 15 residues. Germline assignment: CDR1 SGHTA and CDR2 FQGNSA. V was pared by 4 bases and J by 3 bases, with 16 bases between. In DNA, the CDR3 is TGTGCCAGCAGCTCCATGTCGGGGGCGGTCTACGAGCAGTACTTC. Translated, it gives CASSSMSGAVYEQYF.

The chain links TRBV4-3 to TRBJ2-4, with 9 bases matching TRBD2. The length of the CDR3 is 17 residues. Per germline, CDR1 LGHNA and CDR2 YSLEER. The junction had 9 bases not matched to a gene; V was cut back by 0 bases and J by 6 bases. The CDR3 sequence is CASSQDVISGGPNIQYF. DNA of the CDR3: TGCGCCAGCAGCCAAGACGTCATTAGCGGGGGACCAAACATTCAGTACTTC.

The gene calls are TRBV20-1 and TRBJ2-2; D possibly corresponds to TRBD2 (6 bases). Trimming removed 3 bases at V and 1 base at J, with 12 bases between. The CDR3 loop spans 15 amino acids. Germline V gene sequence: CDR1 DFQATT, CDR2 SNEGSKA (reference sequence). In DNA, the CDR3 is TGCAGTGCTAGTCGCGGCGGGGAGAACACCGGGGAGCTGTTTTTT. Translating gives CSASRGGENTGELFF.

The chain employs TRBV29-1 and TRBJ2-5, with 8 bases aligning to TRBD2. The CDR3 runs 16 residues. Germline values: CDR1 SQVTM, CDR2 ANQGSEA. The V segment lost 5 bases and the J segment 3 bases; nucleotides outside the gene matches: 14. The CDR3 sequence is CSVLVSAGGSEETQYF. The CDR3 coding sequence is TGCAGCGTTTTAGTGTCGGCGGGGGGATCCGAAGAGACCCAGTACTTC.

The chain employs TRBV6-2 or TRBV6-3 and TRBJ1-5; possible D gene TRBD1, 5 bases. CDR3 length equals 15 residues. Per germline, CDR1 MNHEY and CDR2 SVGEGT. V was cut by 7 bases and J by 1 base, with 14 bases left in between. The CDR3 loop reads CASTPAGMSNQPQHF. The CDR3 DNA follows: TGTGCCAGCACCCCAGCAGGGATGAGCAATCAGCCCCAGCATTTT.

The rearrangement links TRBV13 to TRBJ1-1; 7 positions agree with TRBD1. Germline CDR1 is PRHDT and CDR2 is FYEKMQ (reference sequence). Trimming at V came to 2 bases and at J to 5 bases, leaving 2 bases not matched to a gene. CDR3 length equals 13 residues. The CDR3 sequence is CASSLKTGTEAFF. The CDR3 DNA sequence: TGTGCCAGCAGCTTAAAGACAGGGACTGAAGCTTTCTTT.

The chain carries TRBV18 and TRBJ1-2; no firm D call. V lost 3 bases and J 4 bases, leaving 12 bases between the germline ends. CDR3 length: 14 residues. Germline CDR1 is KGHSH and CDR2 is LQKENI. The CDR3 spells CASSPETLGYGYTF. The CDR3 coding sequence is TGTGCCAGCTCACCTGAAACCTTGGGCTATGGCTACACCTTC.

The gene calls are TRBV9 and TRBJ2-2; a possible D gene is TRBD2 (5 bases). CDR3 length: 15 amino acids. Germline CDR1 reads SGDLS; CDR2 reads YYNGEE. Trimming cost V 0 bases and J 6 bases, with 12 bases left between them. The CDR3 region is CASSVERGLSGELFF. CDR3 DNA sequence: TGTGCCAGCAGCGTAGAACGGGGATTATCCGGGGAGCTGTTTTTT.

The genes are TRBV30 and TRBJ2-5; 8 bases are a match to TRBD1. Germline lookup yields CDR1 GTSNPN and CDR2 SVGIG (reference sequence). The V segment lost 0 bases and the J segment 7 bases; nucleotides outside the gene matches: 1. The CDR3 sequence is 12 residues long. The CDR3 coding sequence is TGTGCCTGGAGTGTACAGGGGGGGACCCAGTACTTC. It encodes CAWSVQGGTQYF.

The rearrangement joins TRBV27 to TRBJ2-3, with 11 bases identical to TRBD2. CDR1 is MNHEY, CDR2 SMNVEV, per germline (reference sequence). The CDR3 loop spans 15 amino acids. Trimming at V came to 4 bases and at J to 7 bases, leaving 7 bases not matched to a gene. CDR3 protein: CASSSASGGRYTQYF. In DNA form, the CDR3 reads TGTGCCAGCAGTTCGGCTAGCGGGGGGAGGTATACGCAGTATTTT.

A single count supports this clonotype. The CDR3: CASSFDRTSDTQYF. DNA for the CDR3: TGTGCCAGCAGTTTTGACAGGACATCAGATACGCAGTATTTT. This sequence joins TRBV28 and TRBJ2-3, with D possibly being TRBD1 (6 bases). The CDR3 contains 14 residues. Trimming took off 3 bases at V and 4 bases at J, with 11 bases between the two ends. CDR1 is MDHEN and CDR2 is SYDVKM in the germline V gene. The variable domain in full, with the rest retrieved from reference TRBV28 and TRBJ2-3, is DVKVTQSSRYLVKRTGEKVFLECVQDMDHENMFWYRQDPGLGLRLIYFSYDVKMKEKGDIPEGYSVSREKKERFSLILESASTNQTSMYLCASSFDRTSDTQYFGPGTRLTVL.

The chain is built from TRBV7-2 and TRBJ2-1; D gene ambiguous. V gave up 3 bases and J gave up 0 bases, with 9 bases separating them. CDR1 SGHTA and CDR2 FQGNSA come from the germline V gene. This CDR3 has 15 residues. The CDR3 nucleotides read TGTGCCAGCAGCTTTGTAGCCACCTCCTACAATGAGCAGTTCTTC. This sequence encodes CASSFVATSYNEQFF.

The chain joins TRBV5-4 to TRBJ1-3; 11 bases match TRBD1. Germline V lookup: CDR1 SGHNT, CDR2 YYREEE (reference sequence). The CDR3 is made up of 16 amino acids. V lost 4 bases, J lost 4 bases, and 7 bases stayed unmatched. The CDR3 region is CASSLGQGATGNTIYF. In DNA, the CDR3 is TGTGCCAGCAGCCTCGGACAGGGGGCAACCGGAAACACCATATATTTT.

In the case of this clonotype: The germline gene is not matched at one end of the junction; a read error may be the cause. CDR3 amino acids: CSVIAGPSNTGELFF. In DNA form, the CDR3 reads TGCAGCGTTATTGCAGGACCCTCGAACACCGGGGAGCTTTTTTTT. The J gene is TRBJ2-2, the V gene TRBV29-1, with a tentative D call TRBD2 (5 bases). CDR3 length: 15 amino acids. Germline V CDR1 and CDR2: SQVTM, ANQGSEA.

This chain joins TRBV20-1 and TRBJ2-3, with D perhaps matching TRBD1 or TRBD2 (6 bases each). Germline CDR1 is DFQATT and CDR2 is SNEGSKA (reference sequence). This CDR3 is 16 amino acids long. V lost 6 bases and J lost 1, with 20 bases in between. The CDR3 region is CSARDRVRGGTDTQYF. The CDR3 bases are TGCAGTGCGAGGGACCGAGTGAGGGGGGGCACAGATACGCAGTATTTT.

The chain is built from TRBV3-1 and TRBJ1-6; D unresolved. From germline, CDR1 is LGHDT and CDR2 YNNKEL (reference sequence). Deletions cut 0 bases from V and 10 bases from J, with 7 bases between. The CDR3 loop spans 13 amino acids. The CDR3 bases are TGTGCCAGCAGCCAAGACGTGGGGTCACCCCTCCACTTT. Protein product: CASSQDVGSPLHF.

The genes are TRBV29-1 and TRBJ2-3, with D perhaps TRBD2 (7 bases). Trimming left V 2 bases short and J 1 base short, with 10 bases between. CDR1 and CDR2 from the germline V gene are SQVTM and ANQGSEA. The length of the CDR3 is 14 residues. CDR3 in DNA: TGCAGCGTTGAACGGGGGGCGGGCACAGATACGCAGTATTTT. It translates to CSVERGAGTDTQYF.